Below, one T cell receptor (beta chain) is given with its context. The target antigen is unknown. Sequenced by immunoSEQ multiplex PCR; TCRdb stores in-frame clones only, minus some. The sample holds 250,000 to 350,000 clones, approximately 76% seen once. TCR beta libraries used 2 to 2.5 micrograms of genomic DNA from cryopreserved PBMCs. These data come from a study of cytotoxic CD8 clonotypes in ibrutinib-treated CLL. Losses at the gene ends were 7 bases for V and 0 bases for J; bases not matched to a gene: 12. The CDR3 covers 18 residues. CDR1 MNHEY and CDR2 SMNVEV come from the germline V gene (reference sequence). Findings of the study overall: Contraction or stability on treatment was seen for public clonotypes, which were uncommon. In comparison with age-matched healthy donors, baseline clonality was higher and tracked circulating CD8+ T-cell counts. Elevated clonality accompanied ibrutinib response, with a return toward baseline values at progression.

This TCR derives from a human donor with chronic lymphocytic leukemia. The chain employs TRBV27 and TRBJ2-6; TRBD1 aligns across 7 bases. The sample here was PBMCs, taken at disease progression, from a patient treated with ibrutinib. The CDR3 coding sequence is TGTGCCAGCACCCCCTACCCGGGACAGCTCTCTGGGGCCAACGTCCTGACTTTC. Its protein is CASTPYPGQLSGANVLTF.